This T cell receptor (beta chain) emerged from a study of shared clonotypes between healthy human individuals. Study conclusions and caveats: Unshared clonotypes carried lower generation probabilities than those common to all four donors.

Germline CDR1 LNHDA, CDR2 SQIVND (reference sequence). The CDR3 loop spans 15 amino acids. The V and J ends lost 6 bases and 1 base respectively, with 15 bases between them. Sequencing used immunoSEQ multiplex PCR; TCRdb keeps in-frame clones, though not all of them. The table shows hundreds of thousands of clones, with about 96% occurring only once. Nashville, Tennessee was home to all donors, who were Caucasian adults. A word on this clone: Its antigen is unidentified.

Sequencing was done on a sample of naive CD4+ T cells sorted from blood. Specified subset: CD45RA+ positively selected. The chain couples TRBV19 to TRBJ1-1; tentatively, D is TRBD1 (5 bases). This receptor was identified in a woman in her twenties or thirties in good health. DNA of the CDR3: TGTGCCAGTAGACCGCAGGGTAGCCGGAACACTGAAGCTTTCTTT. This translates into CASRPQGSRNTEAFF. The complete variable domain, with remaining parts taken from reference TRBV19 and TRBJ1-1, reads DGGITQSPKYLFRKEGQNVTLSCEQNLNHDAMYWYRQDPGQGLRLIYYSQIVNDFQKGDIAEGYSVSREKKESFPLTVTSAQKNPTAFYLCASRPQGSRNTEAFFGQGTRLTVV.